The 20 T cell receptor beta chains listed next were all sequenced from one sample in a study of T-cell reconstitution after alpha-beta-depleted transplantation in children (dated by TCRdb to 2016 to 2017). The library was made by PCR. Instrument used: Illumina HiSeq 2500. TCR libraries were prepared with molecular barcoding, using unique molecular identifiers to normalize TCRbeta repertoire quantification. The public reads were run again by TCRdb, first through fastp at Q25 and then through MiXCR, and only productive beta chains were kept. Each entry is one CDR3 protein sequence, shown with its most common DNA and genes. The sample table lists approximately 270,000 distinct CDR3 sequences, nearly 10% of them with a count of one. Over 9.5% of the sample lies in the top ten. The sequencing used PBMCs from the stem cell graft donor, collected from the stem cell graft. All receptors come from a human donor who donated a stem cell graft to a child with SCID.

The CDR3, as DNA: TGTGCCAGCTCACCACCGGGGACAACCTACTACGAGCAGTACTTC. Protein sequence: CASSPPGTTYYEQYF. This rearrangement joins TRBV18 to TRBJ2-7, with D maybe TRBD1 (6 bases). Germline V gene data show CDR1 as KGHSH and CDR2 as LQKENI. The germline V and J ends were trimmed by 0 bases and 3 bases, with 12 bases remaining between them. The CDR3 runs to 15 residues.

The sample holds many counts of this clonotype. The V gene is TRBV24-1, the J gene TRBJ2-5, with 12 bases aligning to TRBD2. J was trimmed by 5 bases and V by 3 bases; bases with no gene match: 9. CDR1 is KGHDR and CDR2 is SFDVKD in the germline V gene. This CDR3 is built from 17 residues. CDR3 sequence reads: CATSDGTSGGRGETQYF. CDR3 nucleotides: TGTGCCACCAGTGATGGAACTAGCGGGGGGCGAGGGGAGACCCAGTACTTC.

V usage is TRBV7-8 and J usage is TRBJ2-7; a possible D gene is TRBD1 (7 bases). V lost 7 bases and J lost 2, with 15 bases in between. Germline V CDR1 and CDR2: SGHVS, FQNEAQ. The CDR3 contains 14 residues. The CDR3 DNA reads TGTGCCAGCACAAGACAGGGACTTCCCTACGAGCAGTACTTC. Protein: CASTRQGLPYEQYF.

The chain links TRBV4-1 to TRBJ1-1; D is possibly TRBD1 (5 bases). Trimming stripped 0 bases from V and 13 bases from J, with 12 bases between. Germline V lookup: CDR1 MGHRA, CDR2 YSYEKL. The CDR3 has 12 residues. CDR3 region: CASSQDGAGVFF. CDR3 bases: TGCGCCAGCAGCCAAGATGGGGCCGGTGTTTTCTTT.

This clonotype showed up many times. The chain combines TRBV19 with TRBJ2-5; 7 nucleotides agree with TRBD2. J gave up 2 bases and V 6 bases, and 9 bases lay outside the gene matches. The CDR3 consists of 15 residues. The germline V gene encodes CDR1 LNHDA and CDR2 SQIVND (reference sequence). CDR3 DNA: TGTGCCAGTAGACGACTAGCCCAGCGGCAAGAGACCCAGTACTTC. It yields the protein CASRRLAQRQETQYF.

This clonotype showed up many times. The CDR3: CSSGQGTSGYTF. CDR3 bases: TGCAGCTCAGGCCAGGGGACTAGTGGCTACACCTTC. This chain connects TRBV29-1 to TRBJ1-2; tentatively, D is TRBD1 (6 bases). Germline values: CDR1 SQVTM, CDR2 ANQGSEA. V gave up 8 bases and J gave up 7 bases, with 17 bases separating them. The CDR3 sequence is 12 residues long.

The rearrangement joins TRBV12-3 or TRBV12-4 to TRBJ2-7; TRBD1 aligns across 8 bases. The V gene end was trimmed by 0 bases and the J gene end by 5 bases; junction bases not matched to a gene: 6. The length of the CDR3 is 15 residues. The CDR3 reads CASSLASQGAHEQYF. As DNA, the CDR3 is TGTGCCAGCAGTTTAGCGTCGCAGGGGGCTCACGAGCAGTACTTC.

In its sample, this clonotype was seen a few times. V gene TRBV5-1 combines with J gene TRBJ2-1, with 9 bases aligning to TRBD1. CDR3 size: 15 residues. The J segment lost 5 bases and the V segment lost 4 bases, leaving 7 bases of the junction unmatched. Germline values: CDR1 SGHRS, CDR2 YFSETQ. The CDR3 sequence is CASSGGQGKHNEQFF. CDR3 nucleotide sequence: TGCGCCAGCAGCGGTGGACAGGGGAAACACAATGAGCAGTTCTTC.

V and J are TRBV19 and TRBJ2-3; 13 bases fit TRBD2. This CDR3 contains 15 residues. Trimming removed 11 bases from V and 1 base from J; junction bases left unmatched: 6. CDR1 LNHDA and CDR2 SQIVND come from the germline V gene (reference sequence). CDR3 sequence reads: CAASGLAGGTDTQYF. The CDR3 DNA sequence: TGTGCCGCCTCTGGACTAGCGGGGGGCACAGATACGCAGTATTTT.

The table lists this clonotype with many counts. The CDR3 is CSAGPAGELFF. DNA of the CDR3: TGCAGCGCCGGGCCAGCCGGGGAGCTGTTTTTT. J is TRBJ2-2 and V is TRBV29-1; D remains unclear. Per the germline V gene, CDR1 is SQVTM and CDR2 is ANQGSEA. The V end was cut by 7 bases, the J end by 6 bases, with 9 bases between. The CDR3 runs to 11 residues.

This clonotype was seen only a few times. The chain is built from TRBV10-3 and TRBJ2-4; no clear D. Per germline, CDR1 ENHRY and CDR2 SYGVKD. The V and J ends lost 2 bases and 3 bases respectively, with 20 bases between them. This CDR3 has 18 residues. This CDR3 is CAISEKLTTLLGKNIQYF. In DNA, the CDR3 is TGTGCCATCAGTGAGAAACTCACGACCCTCCTAGGCAAAAACATTCAGTACTTC.

This clonotype was detected ten times or more. The chain has TRBV5-1 and TRBJ2-3, with 9 nucleotides matching TRBD1. CDR1 SGHRS and CDR2 YFSETQ come from the germline V gene. J gave up 1 base and V 1 base, and 1 base lay outside the gene matches. The CDR3 has 15 residues. CDR3 region: CASSLTGGRTDTQYF. In DNA form, the CDR3 reads TGCGCCAGCAGCTTGACAGGGGGCCGCACAGATACGCAGTATTTT.

This clonotype was counted between two and nine times. V and J are TRBV9 and TRBJ2-3, with D possibly TRBD2 on 5 matching bases. Germline V gene sequence: CDR1 SGDLS, CDR2 YYNGEE. The V end lost 1 base, the J end lost 1 base, and 13 bases lay between the germline ends. The CDR3 runs 16 residues. CDR3 region: CASSVYRDPGTDTQYF. Here the CDR3 DNA reads TGTGCCAGCAGCGTATATCGGGATCCTGGCACAGATACGCAGTATTTT.

This clonotype was seen a few times. The V and J genes are TRBV18 and TRBJ2-5; 12 bases line up with TRBD2. CDR1 is KGHSH, CDR2 LQKENI, per germline. The CDR3 has 16 residues. J was trimmed by 4 bases and V by 1 base; bases with no gene match: 4. The CDR3 protein is CASSPRTSGVAETQYF. As DNA, the CDR3 is TGTGCCAGCTCACCACGGACTAGCGGGGTAGCAGAGACCCAGTACTTC.

The chain is built from TRBV20-1 and TRBJ2-1, with D perhaps assigned TRBD1 or TRBD2 (5 bases each). Trimming removed 0 bases from V and 5 bases from J, with 14 bases in between. The CDR3 consists of 15 residues. Germline V CDR1 and CDR2: DFQATT, SNEGSKA (reference sequence). CDR3 sequence: CSAREGVLPHNEQFF. The CDR3 DNA is TGCAGTGCTAGAGAGGGGGTTCTACCCCACAATGAGCAGTTCTTC.

In the case of this clonotype: With a much larger clone just one base away, this may be a read error. The rearrangement uses TRBV5-8 and TRBJ2-7, with 8 bases identical to TRBD1. Germline V CDR1 and CDR2: SGHTS, YDEGEE. The CDR3 loop spans 15 amino acids. The CDR3 nucleotides read TGTGCCAGCAGGAAATCCGGGACAGGCTCCTACGAGGAGTACTTC. It is translated as CASRKSGTGSYEEYF.

The rearrangement joins TRBV6-5 to TRBJ2-7; TRBD1 agrees at 7 bases. The V segment lost 0 bases and the J segment 0 bases; nucleotides outside the gene matches: 5. The CDR3 length is 16 residues. Looked up from germline, CDR1 is MNHEY and CDR2 is SVGAGI. CDR3 sequence reads: CASSYSIWDSSYEQYF. The CDR3 bases are TGTGCCAGCAGTTACTCGATATGGGACAGCTCCTACGAGCAGTACTTC.

In its sample, this clonotype was seen many times. The chain uses TRBV20-1 and TRBJ2-1, with D unclear. Trimming left V 6 bases short and J 8 bases short, with 20 bases between. Germline values: CDR1 DFQATT, CDR2 SNEGSKA (reference sequence). The CDR3 is 14 amino acids. This chain's CDR3 is CSADLGRSDDEQFF. The CDR3 nucleotides are TGCAGTGCGGATCTAGGAAGGTCGGACGATGAGCAGTTCTTC.

In this sample, this clonotype turned up a few times. This chain links TRBV5-6 with TRBJ2-2; TRBD2 aligns across 15 bases. The germline gives CDR1 SGHDT, CDR2 YYEEEE. The junction had 2 bases not matched to a gene; V was cut back by 4 bases and J by 4 bases. The CDR3 runs 16 residues. The CDR3 region is CASSRGLAGGTGELFF. CDR3 nucleotide sequence: TGTGCCAGCAGCCGGGGACTAGCGGGGGGCACCGGGGAGCTGTTTTTT.

This clonotype was seen a handful of times. The chain employs TRBV29-1 and TRBJ2-7; possible D gene TRBD2, 7 bases. This CDR3 spans 13 amino acids. V shed 6 bases and J shed 1 base, with 13 bases lying between them. CDR1 SQVTM and CDR2 ANQGSEA come from the germline V gene. The DNA of the CDR3 is TGCAGCGTCAGAGGGGGGGAGTCCTACGAGCAGTACTTC. As protein: CSVRGGESYEQYF.